This T cell receptor (beta chain) is from a study of cytomegalovirus exposure and HLA in healthy donors. This CDR3 comprises 13 residues. Germline V lookup: CDR1 SGHNT, CDR2 YENEEA. Trimming cost V 0 bases and J 7 bases, with 9 bases left between them. Generated by immunoSEQ multiplex PCR, the TCRdb table keeps only in-frame clones and is missing some. This sample has roughly 80,000 clones, with roughly 94% found just once. The TCR was taken from a woman aged 18-29 years in good health and CMV-seronegative. The sequenced sample consisted of PBMCs. The gene calls are TRBV11-3 and TRBJ1-2, with D possibly TRBD1 on 6 matching bases. The DNA of the CDR3 is TGTGCCAGCAGCTTAGAACAGGGCGGTGGCTACACCTTC. Residues: CASSLEQGGGYTF.